This T cell receptor beta chain was retrieved from a study of T cell repertoires in cytomegalovirus infection. As for the study in general: CMV infection plus the matching HLA type was flagged by public TCR beta signatures.

CDR3 length: 16 amino acids. Germline-derived CDR1 and CDR2 are SEHNR and FQNEAQ (reference sequence). V was pared by 1 base and J by 3 bases, with 13 bases between. This clonotype was recorded many times. Its antigen is undetermined. MiXCR, applied by TCRdb to the reads, yields one record per CDR3 protein. The sample has around 320,000 distinct CDR3 sequences, over 7.5% seen once. General observations from the study: Dominating the ex vivo response were TCR beta clonotypes that were CMV-specific and HLA-C-restricted. Cumulative frequency of public TCR beta families picked out carriers of CMV plus the relevant HLA.

The specimen sequenced was PBMCs. The V and J genes are TRBV7-9 and TRBJ2-1; D uncertain. The source is a human donor in good health (CMV status not recorded). Some clones in this sample may be carry-over from other donors' samples. In DNA, the CDR3 is TGTGCCAGCAGCTTAGTATCGGGTCCCCGCTACAATGAGCAGTTCTTC. Its protein is CASSLVSGPRYNEQFF.